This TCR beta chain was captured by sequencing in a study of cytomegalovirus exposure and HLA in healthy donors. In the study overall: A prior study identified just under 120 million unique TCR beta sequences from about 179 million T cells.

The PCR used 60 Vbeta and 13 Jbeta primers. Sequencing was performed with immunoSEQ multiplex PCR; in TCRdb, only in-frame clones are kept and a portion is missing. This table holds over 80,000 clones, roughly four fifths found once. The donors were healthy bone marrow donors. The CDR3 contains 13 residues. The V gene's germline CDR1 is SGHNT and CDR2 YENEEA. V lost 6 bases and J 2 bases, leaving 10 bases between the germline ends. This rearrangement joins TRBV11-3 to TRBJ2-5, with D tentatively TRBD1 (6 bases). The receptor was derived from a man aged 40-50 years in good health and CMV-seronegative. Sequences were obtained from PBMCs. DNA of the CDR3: TGTGCCAGCAGAGGTACAGGGCAAGAGACCCAGTACTTC. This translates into CASRGTGQETQYF.